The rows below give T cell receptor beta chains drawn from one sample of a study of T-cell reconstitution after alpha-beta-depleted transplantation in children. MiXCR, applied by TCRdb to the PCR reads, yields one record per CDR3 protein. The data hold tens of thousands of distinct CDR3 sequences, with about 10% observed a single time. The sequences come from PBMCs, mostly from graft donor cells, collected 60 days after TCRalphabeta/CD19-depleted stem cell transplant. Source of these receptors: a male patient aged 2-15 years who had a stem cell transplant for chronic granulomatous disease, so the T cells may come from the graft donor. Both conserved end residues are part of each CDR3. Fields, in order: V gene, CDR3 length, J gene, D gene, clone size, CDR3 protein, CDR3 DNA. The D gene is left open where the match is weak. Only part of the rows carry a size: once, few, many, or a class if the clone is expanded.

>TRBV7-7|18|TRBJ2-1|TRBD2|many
CASSLVSSGTGYGNEQFF
TGTGCCAGCAGCTTAGTATCTAGCGGGACGGGCTATGGAAATGAGCAGTTCTTC
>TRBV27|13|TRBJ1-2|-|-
CASSFQGYYGYTF
TGTGCCAGCAGTTTTCAGGGATACTATGGCTACACCTTC
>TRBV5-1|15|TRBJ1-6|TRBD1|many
CASSLTGVRDSPLHF
TGCGCCAGCAGCTTAACAGGGGTGAGGGATTCACCCCTCCACTTT
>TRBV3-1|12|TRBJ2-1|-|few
CASSHAGIEQFF
TGTGCCAGCAGCCACGCAGGGATTGAGCAGTTCTTC
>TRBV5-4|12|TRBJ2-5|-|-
CASSWTQETQYF
TGTGCCAGCAGCTGGACACAAGAGACCCAGTACTTC
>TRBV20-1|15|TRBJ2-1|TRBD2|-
CSAREGAGEVQEQFF
TGCAGTGCTAGAGAGGGCGCGGGAGAGGTACAGGAGCAGTTCTTC
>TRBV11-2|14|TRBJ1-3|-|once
CASSLGVEGNTIYF
TGTGCCAGCAGCTTAGGAGTGGAAGGAAACACCATATATTTT
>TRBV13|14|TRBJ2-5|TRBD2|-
CASSFRGEGETQYF
TGTGCCAGCAGCTTTCGCGGGGAGGGGGAGACCCAGTACTTC
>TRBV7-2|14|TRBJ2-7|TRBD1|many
CASSWGTGHYEQYF
TGTGCCAGCAGCTGGGGGACAGGTCACTACGAGCAGTACTTC
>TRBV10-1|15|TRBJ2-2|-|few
CASSERQHNTGELFF
TGCGCCAGCAGTGAGAGGCAGCATAACACCGGGGAGCTGTTTTTT
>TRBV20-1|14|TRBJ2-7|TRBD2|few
CSARGPGGIYEQYF
TGCAGTGCTAGAGGTCCGGGAGGGATCTACGAGCAGTACTTC
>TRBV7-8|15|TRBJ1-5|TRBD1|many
CASSGHRGSNQPQHF
TGTGCCAGCAGCGGACACAGGGGAAGTAATCAGCCCCAGCATTTT
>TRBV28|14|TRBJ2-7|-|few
CASRTMDGYYEQYF
TGTGCCAGCAGAACGATGGACGGTTACTACGAGCAGTACTTC
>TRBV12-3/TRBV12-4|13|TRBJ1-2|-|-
CASSFSHTYGYTF
TGTGCCAGCAGTTTTAGTCACACCTATGGCTACACCTTC
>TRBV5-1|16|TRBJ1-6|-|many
CASSLAGATKNSPLHF
TGCGCCAGCAGCCTGGCTGGGGCCACGAAGAATTCACCCCTCCACTTT
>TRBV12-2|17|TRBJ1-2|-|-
CASRLEGWGDLFYGYTF
TGTGCAAGTCGCTTAGAAGGGTGGGGGGATCTTTTCTATGGCTACACCTTC
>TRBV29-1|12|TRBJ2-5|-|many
CSVEVGGETQYF
TGCAGCGTTGAAGTGGGGGGAGAGACCCAGTACTTC
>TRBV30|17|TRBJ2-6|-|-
CAWSGGLGTSGANVLTF
TGTGCCTGGAGTGGGGGGCTAGGGACCTCTGGGGCCAACGTCCTGACTTTC
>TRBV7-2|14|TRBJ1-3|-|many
CASSLPGARRTIYF
TGTGCCAGCAGCTTACCAGGGGCACGAAGGACCATATATTTT
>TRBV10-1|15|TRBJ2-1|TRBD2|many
CASTLAGGPRDEQFF
TGCGCCAGCACGCTAGCGGGAGGGCCTAGGGATGAGCAGTTCTTC
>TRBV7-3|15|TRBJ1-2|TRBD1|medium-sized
CASSASQGPVYGYTF
TGTGCCAGCAGCGCCTCACAGGGGCCCGTATATGGCTACACCTTC
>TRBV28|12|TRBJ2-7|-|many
CASSPHKYEQYF
TGTGCCAGCAGTCCCCACAAGTACGAGCAGTACTTC
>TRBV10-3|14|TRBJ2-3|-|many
CAISGILSTDTQYF
TGTGCCATCTCGGGTATTCTTAGCACAGATACGCAGTATTTT
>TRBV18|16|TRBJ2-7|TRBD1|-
CASSPLEQGASYEQYF
TGTGCCAGCTCACCACTCGAACAGGGGGCCTCCTACGAGCAGTACTTC
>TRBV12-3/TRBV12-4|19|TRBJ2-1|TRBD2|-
CTCSLSRGLAGGPYNEQFF
TGTACCTGCAGTTTATCGCGGGGACTAGCGGGAGGGCCCTACAATGAGCAGTTCTTC
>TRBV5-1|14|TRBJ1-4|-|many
CASSFGTLNEKLFF
TGCGCCAGCAGCTTCGGGACACTAAATGAAAAACTGTTTTTT
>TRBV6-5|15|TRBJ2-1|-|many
CASRAGTNSYNEQFF
TGTGCCAGCAGAGCCGGGACCAACTCCTACAATGAGCAGTTCTTC
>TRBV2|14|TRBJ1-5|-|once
CAFKGDFSNQPQHF
TGTGCCTTCAAGGGGGATTTCAGCAATCAGCCCCAGCATTTT
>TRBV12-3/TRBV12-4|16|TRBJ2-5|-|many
CASSPPGGRTGETQYF
TGTGCCAGCAGCCCCCCGGGTGGGAGGACGGGGGAGACCCAGTACTTC
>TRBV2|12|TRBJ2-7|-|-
CASMETGWEQYF
TGTGCCAGCATGGAAACAGGGTGGGAGCAGTACTTC
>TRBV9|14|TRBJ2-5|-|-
CASSSRSSPGTQYF
TGTGCCAGCAGCTCCCGGTCTTCCCCGGGGACCCAGTACTTC
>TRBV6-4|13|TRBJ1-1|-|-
CASSLDINTEAFF
TGTGCCAGCAGTCTGGATATTAACACTGAAGCTTTCTTT
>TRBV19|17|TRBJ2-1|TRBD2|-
CASSIGGRERLNNEQFF
TGTGCCAGTAGTATAGGAGGGCGGGAGAGACTTAACAATGAGCAGTTCTTC
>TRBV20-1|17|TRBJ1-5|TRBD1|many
CSARDPQTGHEGQPQHF
TGCAGTGCTAGAGACCCCCAGACAGGGCATGAAGGTCAGCCCCAGCATTTT
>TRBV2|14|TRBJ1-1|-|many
CASSRRGRNTEAFF
TGTGCCAGCAGCCGCCGGGGGCGGAACACTGAAGCTTTCTTT
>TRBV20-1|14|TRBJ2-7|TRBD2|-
CSAQREPGTYEQYF
TGCAGTGCTCAGCGGGAACCAGGGACCTACGAGCAGTACTTC
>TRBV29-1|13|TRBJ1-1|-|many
CSGGEAGLTEAFF
TGCAGCGGGGGAGAGGCCGGTTTAACTGAAGCTTTCTTT
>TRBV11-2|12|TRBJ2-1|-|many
CASSLDRGEQFF
TGTGCCAGCAGCTTAGATCGAGGTGAGCAGTTCTTC
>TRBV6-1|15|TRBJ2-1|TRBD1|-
CASSQGQRSYNEQFF
TGTGCCAGCAGTCAGGGACAGCGCTCCTACAATGAGCAGTTCTTC
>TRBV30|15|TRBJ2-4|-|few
CAWSVPLLAKNIQYF
TGTGCCTGGAGTGTACCCCTATTAGCCAAAAACATTCAGTACTTC
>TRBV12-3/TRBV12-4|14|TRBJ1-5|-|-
CALSFRGSVQPQHF
TGTGCCCTCAGTTTTAGGGGATCCGTTCAGCCCCAGCATTTT
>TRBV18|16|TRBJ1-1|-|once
CASSPIPPGQNTEAFF
TGTGCCAGCTCACCGATTCCCCCGGGACAGAACACTGAAGCTTTCTTT
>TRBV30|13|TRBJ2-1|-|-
CAWGTRVENEQFF
TGTGCCTGGGGGACTCGGGTGGAAAATGAGCAGTTCTTC
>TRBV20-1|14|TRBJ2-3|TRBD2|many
CSVLLAGYTDTQYF
TGCAGTGTCTTACTAGCGGGTTACACAGATACGCAGTATTTT
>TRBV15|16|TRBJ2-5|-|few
CATSREVGGPQETQYF
TGTGCCACCAGCAGAGAAGTGGGCGGACCTCAGGAGACCCAGTACTTC
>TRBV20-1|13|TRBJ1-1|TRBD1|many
CSARPDRGTEAFF
TGCAGTGCGAGACCAGACAGGGGCACTGAAGCTTTCTTT
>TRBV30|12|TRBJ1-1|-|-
CAWTLTNTEAFF
TGTGCCTGGACATTAACGAACACTGAAGCTTTCTTT